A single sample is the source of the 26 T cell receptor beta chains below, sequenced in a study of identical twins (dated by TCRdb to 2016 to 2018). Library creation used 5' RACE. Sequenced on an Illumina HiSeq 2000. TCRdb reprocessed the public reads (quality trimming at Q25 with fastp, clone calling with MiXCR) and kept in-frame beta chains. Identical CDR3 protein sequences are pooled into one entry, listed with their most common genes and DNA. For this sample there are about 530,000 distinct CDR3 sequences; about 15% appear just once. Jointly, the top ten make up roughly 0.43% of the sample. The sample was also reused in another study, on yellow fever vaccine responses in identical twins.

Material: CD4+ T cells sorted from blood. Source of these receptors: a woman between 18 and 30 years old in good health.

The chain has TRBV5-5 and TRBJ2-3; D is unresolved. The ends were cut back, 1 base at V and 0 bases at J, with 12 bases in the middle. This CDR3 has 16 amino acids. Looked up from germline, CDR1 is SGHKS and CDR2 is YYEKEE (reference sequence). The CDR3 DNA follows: TGTGCCAGCAGCTTGTTGTGGCTCGCGAGCACAGATACGCAGTATTTT. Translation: CASSLLWLASTDTQYF.

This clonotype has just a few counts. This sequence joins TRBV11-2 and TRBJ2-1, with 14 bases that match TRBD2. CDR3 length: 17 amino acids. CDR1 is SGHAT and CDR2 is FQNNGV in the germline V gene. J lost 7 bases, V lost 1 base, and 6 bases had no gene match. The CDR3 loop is CASSLGGTSGSRNEQFF. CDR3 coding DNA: TGTGCCAGCAGCTTAGGTGGGACTAGCGGGAGTAGGAATGAGCAGTTCTTC.

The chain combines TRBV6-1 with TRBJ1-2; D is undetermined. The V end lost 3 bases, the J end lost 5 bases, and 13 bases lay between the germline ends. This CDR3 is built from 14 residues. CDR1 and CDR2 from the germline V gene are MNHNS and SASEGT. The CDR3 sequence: CASSDQAGPYGYTF. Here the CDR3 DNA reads TGTGCCAGCAGTGACCAGGCCGGCCCTTATGGCTACACCTTC.

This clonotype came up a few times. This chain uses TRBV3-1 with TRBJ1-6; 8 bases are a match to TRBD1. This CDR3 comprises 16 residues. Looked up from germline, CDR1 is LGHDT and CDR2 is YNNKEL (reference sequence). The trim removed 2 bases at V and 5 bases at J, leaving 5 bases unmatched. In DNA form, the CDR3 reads TGTGCCAGCAGCCAAACTGGACAGGGAAATAATTCACCCCTCCACTTT. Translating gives CASSQTGQGNNSPLHF. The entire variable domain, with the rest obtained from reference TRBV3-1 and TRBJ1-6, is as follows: DTAVSQTPKYLVTQMGNDKSIKCEQNLGHDTMYWYKQDSKKFLKIMFSYNNKELIINETVPNRFSPKSPDKAHLNLHINSLELGDSAVYFCASSQTGQGNNSPLHFGNGTRLTVT.

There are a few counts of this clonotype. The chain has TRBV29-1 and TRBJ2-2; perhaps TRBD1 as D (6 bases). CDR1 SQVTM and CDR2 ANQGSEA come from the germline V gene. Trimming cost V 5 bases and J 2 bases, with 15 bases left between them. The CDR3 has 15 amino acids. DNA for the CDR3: TGCAGCGTTACTTCCGGGACAAAAAACACCGGGGAGCTGTTTTTT. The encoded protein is CSVTSGTKNTGELFF.

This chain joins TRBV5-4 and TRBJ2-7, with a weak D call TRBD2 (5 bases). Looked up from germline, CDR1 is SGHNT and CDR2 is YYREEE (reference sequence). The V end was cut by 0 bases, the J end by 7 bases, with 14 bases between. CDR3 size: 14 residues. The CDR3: CASSLGLPLREQYF. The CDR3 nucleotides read TGTGCCAGCAGCTTGGGACTACCTCTTCGAGAGCAGTACTTC.

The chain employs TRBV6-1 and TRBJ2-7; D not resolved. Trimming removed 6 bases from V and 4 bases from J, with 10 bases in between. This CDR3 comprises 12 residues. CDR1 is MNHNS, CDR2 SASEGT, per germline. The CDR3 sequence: CASSLEPYEQYV. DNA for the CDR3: TGTGCCAGCAGCTTGGAACCTTACGAGCAGTACGTC.

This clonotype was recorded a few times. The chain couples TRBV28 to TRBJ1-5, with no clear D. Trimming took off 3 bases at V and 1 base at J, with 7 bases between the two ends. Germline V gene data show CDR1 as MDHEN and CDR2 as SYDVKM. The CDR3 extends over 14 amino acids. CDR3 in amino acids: CASSFPKSNQPQHF. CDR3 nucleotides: TGTGCCAGCAGTTTTCCCAAGAGCAATCAGCCCCAGCATTTT.

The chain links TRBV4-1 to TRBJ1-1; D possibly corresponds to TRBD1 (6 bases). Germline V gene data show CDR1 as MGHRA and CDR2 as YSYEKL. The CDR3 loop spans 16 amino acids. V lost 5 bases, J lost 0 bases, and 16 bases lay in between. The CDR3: CASSYHRGQVNTEAFF. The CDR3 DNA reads TGCGCCAGCAGCTATCACCGGGGGCAGGTGAACACTGAAGCTTTCTTT.

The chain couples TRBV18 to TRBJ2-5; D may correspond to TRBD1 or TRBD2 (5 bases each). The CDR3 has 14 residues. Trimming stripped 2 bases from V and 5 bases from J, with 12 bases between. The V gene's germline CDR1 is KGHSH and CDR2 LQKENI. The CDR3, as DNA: TGTGCCAGCTCACCAATGAGGGGATCGGAGACCCAGTACTTC. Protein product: CASSPMRGSETQYF.

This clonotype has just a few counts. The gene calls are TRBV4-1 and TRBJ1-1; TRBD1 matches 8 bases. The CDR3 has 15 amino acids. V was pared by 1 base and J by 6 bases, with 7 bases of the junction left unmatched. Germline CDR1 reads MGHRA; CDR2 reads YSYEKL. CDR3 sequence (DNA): TGCGCCAGCAGCCAAGGCAACAGGGGGTTCCCTGAAGCTTTCTTT. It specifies CASSQGNRGFPEAFF.

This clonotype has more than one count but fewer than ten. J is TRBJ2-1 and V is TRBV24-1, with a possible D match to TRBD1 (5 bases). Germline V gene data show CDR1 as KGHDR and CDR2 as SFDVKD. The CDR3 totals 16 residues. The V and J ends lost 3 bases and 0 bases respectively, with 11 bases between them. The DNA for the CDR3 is TGTGCCACCAGTGATCATACAGACAGCTCCTACAATGAGCAGTTCTTC. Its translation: CATSDHTDSSYNEQFF.

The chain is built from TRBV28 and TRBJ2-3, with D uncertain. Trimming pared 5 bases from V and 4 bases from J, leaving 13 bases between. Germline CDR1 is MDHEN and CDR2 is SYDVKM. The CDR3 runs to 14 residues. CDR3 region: CASSPHMRPDTQYF. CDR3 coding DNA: TGTGCCAGCAGTCCCCACATGAGGCCAGATACGCAGTATTTT.

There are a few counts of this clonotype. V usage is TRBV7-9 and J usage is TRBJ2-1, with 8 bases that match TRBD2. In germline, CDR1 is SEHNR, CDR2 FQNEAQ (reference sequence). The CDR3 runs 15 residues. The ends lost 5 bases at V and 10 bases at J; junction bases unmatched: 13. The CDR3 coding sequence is TGTGCCAGCAGCCCTCAAGGTGGCGGGAGGAGCGAGCAGTTCTTC. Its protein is CASSPQGGGRSEQFF.

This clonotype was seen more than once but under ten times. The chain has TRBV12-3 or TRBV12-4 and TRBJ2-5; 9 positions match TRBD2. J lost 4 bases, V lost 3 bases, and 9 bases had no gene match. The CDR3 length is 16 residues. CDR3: CASSLLSGGRGETQYF. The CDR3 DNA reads TGTGCCAGCAGTTTGCTTAGCGGGGGCCGGGGAGAGACCCAGTACTTC.

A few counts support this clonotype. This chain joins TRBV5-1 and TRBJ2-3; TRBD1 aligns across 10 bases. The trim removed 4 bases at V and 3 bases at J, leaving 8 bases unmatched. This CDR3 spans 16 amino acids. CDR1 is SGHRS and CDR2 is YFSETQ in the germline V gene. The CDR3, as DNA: TGCGCCAGCAGCCCGAGGGACAGGGGTAGGACAGATACGCAGTATTTT. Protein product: CASSPRDRGRTDTQYF.

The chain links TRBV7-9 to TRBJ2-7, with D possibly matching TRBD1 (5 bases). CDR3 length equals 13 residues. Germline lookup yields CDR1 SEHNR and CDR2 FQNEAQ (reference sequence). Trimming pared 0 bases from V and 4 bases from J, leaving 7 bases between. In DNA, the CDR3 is TGTGCCAGCAGCTTAGCGCAGGGATACGAGCAGTACGTC. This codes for CASSLAQGYEQYV.

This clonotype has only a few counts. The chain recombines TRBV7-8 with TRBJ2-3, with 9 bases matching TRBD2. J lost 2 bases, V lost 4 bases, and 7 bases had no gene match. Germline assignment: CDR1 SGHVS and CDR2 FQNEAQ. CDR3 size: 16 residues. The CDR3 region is CASSSRLAENTDTQYF. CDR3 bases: TGTGCCAGCAGCTCCCGACTAGCGGAGAACACAGATACGCAGTATTTT.

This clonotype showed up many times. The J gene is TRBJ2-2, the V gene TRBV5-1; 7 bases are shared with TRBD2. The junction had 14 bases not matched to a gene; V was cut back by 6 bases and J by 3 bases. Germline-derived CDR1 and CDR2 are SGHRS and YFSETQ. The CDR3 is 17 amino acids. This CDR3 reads CASKETSYVADTGELFF. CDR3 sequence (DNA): TGCGCCAGCAAGGAGACTAGCTATGTTGCGGACACCGGGGAGCTGTTTTTT. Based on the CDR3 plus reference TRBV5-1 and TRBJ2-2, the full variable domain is KAGVTQTPRYLIKTRGQQVTLSCSPISGHRSVSWYQQTPGQGLQFLFEYFSETQRNKGNFPGRFSGRQFSNSRSEMNVSTLELGDSALYLCASKETSYVADTGELFFGEGSRLTVL.

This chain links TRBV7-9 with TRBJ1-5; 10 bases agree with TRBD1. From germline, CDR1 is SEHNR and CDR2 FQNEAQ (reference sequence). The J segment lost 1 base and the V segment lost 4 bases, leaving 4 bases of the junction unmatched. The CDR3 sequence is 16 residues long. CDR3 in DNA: TGTGCCAGCAGCTCCGGGGGACAGGGGAGCAATCAGCCCCAGCATTTT. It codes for CASSSGGQGSNQPQHF.

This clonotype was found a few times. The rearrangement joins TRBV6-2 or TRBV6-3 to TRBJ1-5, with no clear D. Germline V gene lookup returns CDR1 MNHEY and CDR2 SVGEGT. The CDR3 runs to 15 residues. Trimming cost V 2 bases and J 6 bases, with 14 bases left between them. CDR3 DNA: TGTGCCAGCAGTTACCCACTCGAGGGCCTTCAGCCCCAGCATTTT. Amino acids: CASSYPLEGLQPQHF.

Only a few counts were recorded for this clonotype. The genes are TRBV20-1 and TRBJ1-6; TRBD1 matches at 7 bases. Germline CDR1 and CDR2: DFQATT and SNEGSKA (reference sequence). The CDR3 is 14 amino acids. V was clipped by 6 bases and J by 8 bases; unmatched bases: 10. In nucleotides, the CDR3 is TGCAGTGCCTTACCCGGGACAGAGTATTCACCCCTCCACTTT. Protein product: CSALPGTEYSPLHF.

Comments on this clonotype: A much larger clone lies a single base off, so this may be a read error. CDR3 in amino acids: CATSQTGGDTAKNIQYF. The CDR3 nucleotides read TGTGCCACCAGCCAAACAGGAGGGGATACGGCCAAAAACATTCAGTACTTC. This rearrangement joins TRBV3-1 to TRBJ2-4; D is possibly TRBD2 (6 bases). Looked up from germline, CDR1 is LGHDT and CDR2 is YNNKEL (reference sequence). CDR3 length equals 17 residues.

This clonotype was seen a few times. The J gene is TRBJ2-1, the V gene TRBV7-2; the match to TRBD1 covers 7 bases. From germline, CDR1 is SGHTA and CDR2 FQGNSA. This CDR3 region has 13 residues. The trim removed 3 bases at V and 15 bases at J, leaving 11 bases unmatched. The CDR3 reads CASSFVRGQFWFF. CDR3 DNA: TGTGCCAGCAGCTTCGTCCGGGGACAGTTTTGGTTCTTC.

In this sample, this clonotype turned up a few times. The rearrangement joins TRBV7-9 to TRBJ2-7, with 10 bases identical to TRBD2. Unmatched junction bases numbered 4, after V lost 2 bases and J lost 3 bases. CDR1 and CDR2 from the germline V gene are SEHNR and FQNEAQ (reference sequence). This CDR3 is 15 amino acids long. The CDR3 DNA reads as TGTGCCAGCAGCTTACGAGCGGGAGGGCTCTACGAGCAGTACTTC. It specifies CASSLRAGGLYEQYF.

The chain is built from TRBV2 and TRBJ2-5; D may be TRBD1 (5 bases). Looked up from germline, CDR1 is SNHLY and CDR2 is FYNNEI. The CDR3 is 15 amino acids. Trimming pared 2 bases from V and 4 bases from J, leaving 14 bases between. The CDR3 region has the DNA TGTGCCAGCAGTGAAACAGGTTCAGGTGGAGAGACCCAGTACTTC. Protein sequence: CASSETGSGGETQYF.